This T cell receptor beta chain was documented in a study of cytomegalovirus exposure and HLA in healthy donors. Broader study findings: At a 0.05 false discovery rate, a later analysis found 18,000 or so TCR beta sequences to be associated with HLA alleles.

The primer mix had 60 Vbeta and 13 Jbeta primers. The assay was immunoSEQ multiplex PCR, and TCRdb's table has in-frame clones only and misses some. The data contain about 200,000 clones, under 85% of them singletons. The CDR3 spans 14 residues. The germline V gene has CDR1 MNHEY and CDR2 SMNVEV (reference sequence). V lost 2 bases and J lost 1; bases outside the gene matches: 0. Healthy bone marrow donors made up the donors. This clone was counted a few times. Its antigen remains unknown. Input material: PBMCs. This sequence originates from a man between 50 and 59 years old in good health and CMV-seronegative. The J gene is TRBJ2-7, the V gene TRBV27; 9 nucleotides align to TRBD2. The CDR3 loop is CASSLLAGSYEQYF. As DNA, the CDR3 is TGTGCCAGCAGTTTACTAGCGGGATCCTACGAGCAGTACTTC.